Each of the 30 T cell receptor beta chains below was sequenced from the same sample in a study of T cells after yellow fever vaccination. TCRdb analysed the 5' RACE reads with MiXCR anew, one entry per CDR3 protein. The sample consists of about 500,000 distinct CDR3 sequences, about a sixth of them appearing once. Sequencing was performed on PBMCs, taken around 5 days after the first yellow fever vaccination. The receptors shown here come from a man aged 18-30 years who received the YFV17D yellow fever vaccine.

CDR3 in amino acids: CASSPPGAGNTEAFF. The CDR3, as DNA: TGTGCCAGCAGCCCCCCTGGGGCTGGGAACACTGAAGCTTTCTTT. The chain combines TRBV7-9 with TRBJ1-1, with a possible D match to TRBD1 (5 bases). Trimming stripped 5 bases from V and 1 base from J, with 14 bases between. CDR3 length: 15 residues. CDR1 is SEHNR, CDR2 FQNEAQ, per germline (reference sequence).

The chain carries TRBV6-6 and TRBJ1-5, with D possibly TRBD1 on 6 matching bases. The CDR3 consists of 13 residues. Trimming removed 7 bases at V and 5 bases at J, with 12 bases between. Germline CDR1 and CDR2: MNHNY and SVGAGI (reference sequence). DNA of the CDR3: TGTGCCAGCACGGGGGGCTACGATCAGCCCCAGCATTTT. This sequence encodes CASTGGYDQPQHF.

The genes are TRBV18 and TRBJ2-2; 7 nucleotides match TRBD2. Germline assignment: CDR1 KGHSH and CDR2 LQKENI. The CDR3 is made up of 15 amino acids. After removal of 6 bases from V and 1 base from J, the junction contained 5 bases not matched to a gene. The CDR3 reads CASSQGLMNTGELFF. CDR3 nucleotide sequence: TGTGCCAGCTCGCAGGGACTAATGAACACCGGGGAGCTGTTTTTT.

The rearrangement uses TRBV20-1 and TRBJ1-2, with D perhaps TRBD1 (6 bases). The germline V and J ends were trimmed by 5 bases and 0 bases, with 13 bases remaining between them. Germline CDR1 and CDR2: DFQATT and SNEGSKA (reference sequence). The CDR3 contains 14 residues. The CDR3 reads CSALQGSANYGYTF. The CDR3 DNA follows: TGCAGTGCTCTACAGGGCAGTGCTAACTATGGCTACACCTTC.

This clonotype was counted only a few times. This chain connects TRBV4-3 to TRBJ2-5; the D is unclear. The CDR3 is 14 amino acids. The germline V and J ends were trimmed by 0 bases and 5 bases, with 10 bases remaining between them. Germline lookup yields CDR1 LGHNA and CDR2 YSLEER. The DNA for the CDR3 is TGCGCCAGCAGCCAAGATGGGGATTTGGAGACCCAGTACTTC. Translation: CASSQDGDLETQYF.

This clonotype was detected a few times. In DNA form, the CDR3 reads TGCAGCGTATACGGGCAGACTTCCCTCCAGGTCGACTACACCTTC. It is translated as CSVYGQTSLQVDYTF. The chain joins TRBV29-1 to TRBJ1-2; no definite D call. Trimming took off 6 bases at V and 10 bases at J, with 27 bases between the two ends. Germline V gene lookup returns CDR1 SQVTM and CDR2 ANQGSEA. CDR3 length: 15 residues. Filled out from reference TRBV29-1 and TRBJ1-2, the complete variable domain reads SAVISQKPSRDICQRGTSLTIQCQVDSQVTMMFWYRQQPGQSLTLIATANQGSEATYESGFVIDKFPISRPNLTFSTLTVSNMSPEDSSIYLCSVYGQTSLQVDYTFGSGTRLTVV.

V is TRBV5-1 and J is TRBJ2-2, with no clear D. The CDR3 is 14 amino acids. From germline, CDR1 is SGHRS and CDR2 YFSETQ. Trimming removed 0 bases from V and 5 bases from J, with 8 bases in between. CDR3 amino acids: CASSLARLTGELFF. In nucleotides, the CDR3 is TGCGCCAGCAGCTTGGCCAGGCTGACCGGGGAGCTGTTTTTT.

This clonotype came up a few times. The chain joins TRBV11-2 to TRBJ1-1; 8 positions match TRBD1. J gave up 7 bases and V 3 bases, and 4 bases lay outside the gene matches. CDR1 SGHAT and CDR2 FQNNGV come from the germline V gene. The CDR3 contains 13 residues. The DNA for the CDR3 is TGTGCCAGCAGCTTGGACAGGGAGGTTGAAGCTTTCTTT. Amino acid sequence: CASSLDREVEAFF.

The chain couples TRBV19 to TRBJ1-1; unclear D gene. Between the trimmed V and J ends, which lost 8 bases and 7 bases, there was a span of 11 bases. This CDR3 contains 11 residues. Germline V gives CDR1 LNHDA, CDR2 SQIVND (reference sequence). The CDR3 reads CASAIGVEAFF. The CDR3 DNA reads TGTGCCAGTGCGATCGGGGTTGAAGCTTTCTTT.

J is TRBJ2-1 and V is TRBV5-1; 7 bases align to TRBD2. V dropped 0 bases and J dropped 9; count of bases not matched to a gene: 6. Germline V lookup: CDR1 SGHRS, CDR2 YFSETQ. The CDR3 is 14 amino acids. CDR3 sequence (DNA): TGCGCCAGCAGCTTGGAGGGAGGGAGGGGTGAGCAGTTCTTC. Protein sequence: CASSLEGGRGEQFF.

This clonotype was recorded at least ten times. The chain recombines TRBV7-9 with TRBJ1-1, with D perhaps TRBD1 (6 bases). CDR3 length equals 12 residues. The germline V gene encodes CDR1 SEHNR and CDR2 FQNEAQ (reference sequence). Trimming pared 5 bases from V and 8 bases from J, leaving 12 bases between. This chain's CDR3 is CASSLMGGEAFF. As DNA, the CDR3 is TGTGCCAGCAGCCTAATGGGGGGCGAAGCTTTCTTT.

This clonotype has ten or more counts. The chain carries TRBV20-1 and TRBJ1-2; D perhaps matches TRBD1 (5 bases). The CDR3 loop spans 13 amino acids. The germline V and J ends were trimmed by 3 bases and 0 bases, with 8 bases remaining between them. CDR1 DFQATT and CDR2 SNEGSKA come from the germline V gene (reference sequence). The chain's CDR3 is CSASRESNYGYTF. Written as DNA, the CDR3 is TGCAGTGCTAGCAGGGAATCTAACTATGGCTACACCTTC.

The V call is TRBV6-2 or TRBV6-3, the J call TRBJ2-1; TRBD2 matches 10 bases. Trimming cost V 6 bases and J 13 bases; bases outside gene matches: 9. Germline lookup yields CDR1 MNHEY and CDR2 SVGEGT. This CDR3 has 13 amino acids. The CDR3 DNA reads TGTGCCAGCAGGCAGGGGCTAGCGGGGGCCCAGTTCTTC. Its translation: CASRQGLAGAQFF.

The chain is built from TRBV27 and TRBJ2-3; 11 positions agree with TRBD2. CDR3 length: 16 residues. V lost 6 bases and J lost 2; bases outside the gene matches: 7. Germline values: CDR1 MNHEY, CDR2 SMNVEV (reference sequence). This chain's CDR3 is CASRRLAGGHTDTQYF. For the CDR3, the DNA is TGTGCCAGCAGGCGCCTAGCGGGGGGACACACAGATACGCAGTATTTT.

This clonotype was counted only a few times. The CDR3 spells CAIKPSWDTGELFF. For the CDR3, the DNA is TGTGCCATCAAGCCTAGTTGGGACACCGGGGAGCTGTTTTTT. V and J are TRBV10-3 and TRBJ2-2; D not certain. Germline V lookup: CDR1 ENHRY, CDR2 SYGVKD. V was shortened by 7 bases and J by 3 bases, with 12 bases between the two germline ends. This CDR3 has 14 amino acids.

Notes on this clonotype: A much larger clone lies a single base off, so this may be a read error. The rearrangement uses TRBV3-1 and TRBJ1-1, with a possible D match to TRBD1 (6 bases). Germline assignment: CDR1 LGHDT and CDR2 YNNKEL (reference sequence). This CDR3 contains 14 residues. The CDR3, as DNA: TGTGCCAGCAGCACGACAGGAACGAACACTGGAGCTTTCTTT. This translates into CASSTTGTNTGAFF.

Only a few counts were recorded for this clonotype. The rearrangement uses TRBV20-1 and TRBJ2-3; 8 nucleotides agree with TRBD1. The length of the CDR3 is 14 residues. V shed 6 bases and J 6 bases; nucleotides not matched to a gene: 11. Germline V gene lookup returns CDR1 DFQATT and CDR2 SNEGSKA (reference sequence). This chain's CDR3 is CSARFQGAGDTQYF. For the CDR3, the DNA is TGCAGTGCGAGGTTCCAGGGGGCTGGTGATACGCAGTATTTT.

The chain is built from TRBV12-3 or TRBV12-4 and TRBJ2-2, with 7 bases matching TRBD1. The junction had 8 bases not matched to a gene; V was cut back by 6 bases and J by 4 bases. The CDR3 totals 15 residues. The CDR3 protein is CASRSTGESTGELFF. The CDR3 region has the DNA TGTGCCAGCAGGTCCACAGGGGAGAGCACCGGGGAGCTGTTTTTT.

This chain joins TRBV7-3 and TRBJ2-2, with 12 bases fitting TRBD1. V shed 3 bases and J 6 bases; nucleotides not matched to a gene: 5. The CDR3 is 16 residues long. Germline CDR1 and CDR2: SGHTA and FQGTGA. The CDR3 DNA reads TGTGCCAGCAGCTTTCCGGGACAGGGGGCCCCCGGGGAGCTGTTTTTT. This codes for CASSFPGQGAPGELFF.

The CDR3: CASSQDRGGPTDTQYF. CDR3 coding DNA: TGTGCCAGCAGCCAAGATCGGGGGGGCCCCACAGATACGCAGTATTTT. The chain joins TRBV4-2 to TRBJ2-3, with TRBD2 matching 8 bases. Germline CDR1 is LGHNA and CDR2 is YNFKEQ. The CDR3 has 16 residues. The V segment lost 0 bases and the J segment 2 bases; nucleotides outside the gene matches: 4.

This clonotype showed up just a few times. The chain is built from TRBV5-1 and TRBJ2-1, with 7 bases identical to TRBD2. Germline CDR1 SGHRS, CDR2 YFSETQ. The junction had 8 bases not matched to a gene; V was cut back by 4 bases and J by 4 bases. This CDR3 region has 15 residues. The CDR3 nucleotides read TGCGCCAGCAGCCAGGCCAGCGGGACGTACAATGAGCAGTTCTTC. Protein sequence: CASSQASGTYNEQFF.

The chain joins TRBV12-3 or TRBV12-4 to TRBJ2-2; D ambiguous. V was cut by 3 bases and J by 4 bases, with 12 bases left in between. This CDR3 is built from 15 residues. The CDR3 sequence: CASSFGITSTGELFF. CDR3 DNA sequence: TGTGCCAGCAGTTTCGGCATAACCTCCACCGGGGAGCTGTTTTTT.

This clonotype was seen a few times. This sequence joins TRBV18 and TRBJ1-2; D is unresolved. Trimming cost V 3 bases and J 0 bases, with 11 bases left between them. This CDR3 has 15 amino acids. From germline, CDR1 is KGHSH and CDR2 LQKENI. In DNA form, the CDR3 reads TGTGCCAGCTCACCCAATGATGGGACTAACTATGGCTACACCTTC. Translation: CASSPNDGTNYGYTF.

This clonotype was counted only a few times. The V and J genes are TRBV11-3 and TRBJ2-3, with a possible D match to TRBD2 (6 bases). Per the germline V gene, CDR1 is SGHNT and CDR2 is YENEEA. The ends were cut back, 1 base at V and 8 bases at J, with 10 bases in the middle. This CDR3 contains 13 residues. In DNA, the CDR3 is TGTGCCAGCAGCTTAGCTAGCGCGGCTACGCAGTATTTT. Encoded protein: CASSLASAATQYF.

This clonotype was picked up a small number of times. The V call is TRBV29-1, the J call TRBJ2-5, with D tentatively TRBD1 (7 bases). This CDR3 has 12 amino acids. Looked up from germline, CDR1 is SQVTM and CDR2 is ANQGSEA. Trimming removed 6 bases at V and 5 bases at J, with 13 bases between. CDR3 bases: TGCAGCGTGGCAGGGGGGACGGAGACCCAGTACTTC. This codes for CSVAGGTETQYF.

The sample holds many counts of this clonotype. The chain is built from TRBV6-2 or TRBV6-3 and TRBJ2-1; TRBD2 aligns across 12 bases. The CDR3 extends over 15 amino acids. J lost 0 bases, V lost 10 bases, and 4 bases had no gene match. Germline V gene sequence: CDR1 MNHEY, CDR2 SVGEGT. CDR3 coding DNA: TGTGCCAAGACTAGCGGGGGTATCTCCTACAATGAGCAGTTCTTC. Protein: CAKTSGGISYNEQFF.

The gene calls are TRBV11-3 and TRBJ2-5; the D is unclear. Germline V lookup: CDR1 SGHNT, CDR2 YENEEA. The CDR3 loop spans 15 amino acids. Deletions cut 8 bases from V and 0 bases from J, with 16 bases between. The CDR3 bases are TGTGCCAGCCGACCCGGGCAGACCGACCAAGAGACCCAGTACTTC. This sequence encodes CASRPGQTDQETQYF.

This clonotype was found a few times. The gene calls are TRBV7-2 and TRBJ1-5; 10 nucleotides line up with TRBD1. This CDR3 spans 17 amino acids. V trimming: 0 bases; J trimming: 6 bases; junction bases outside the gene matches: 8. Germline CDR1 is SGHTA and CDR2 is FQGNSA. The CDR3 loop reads CASSLAVSTGGRQPQHF. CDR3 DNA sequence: TGTGCCAGCAGCTTAGCTGTGTCGACAGGGGGCCGTCAGCCCCAGCATTTT.

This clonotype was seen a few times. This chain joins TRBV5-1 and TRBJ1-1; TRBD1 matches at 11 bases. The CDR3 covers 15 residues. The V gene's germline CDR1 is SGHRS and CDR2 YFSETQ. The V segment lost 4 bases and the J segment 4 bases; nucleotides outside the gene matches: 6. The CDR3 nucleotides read TGCGCCAGCAGCCGGGGACAGGGGGAGGTCACTGAAGCTTTCTTT. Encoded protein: CASSRGQGEVTEAFF.

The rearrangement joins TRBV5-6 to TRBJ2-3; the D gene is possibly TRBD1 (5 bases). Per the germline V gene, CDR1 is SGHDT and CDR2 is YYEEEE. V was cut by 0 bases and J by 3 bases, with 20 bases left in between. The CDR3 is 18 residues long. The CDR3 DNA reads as TGTGCCAGCAGCTTGGGGCAACGGCAGGGTCATTATACAGATACGCAGTATTTT. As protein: CASSLGQRQGHYTDTQYF.